A single T cell receptor (beta chain) is shown here with its context. The antigen remains undetermined. The sample originates from a study of T cells in Graves' hyperthyroidism and ophthalmopathy. Study-wide results and limits: Ophthalmopathy was told apart from stable hyperthyroidism by a 13 V-J model.

The CDR3 runs to 13 residues. Deletions cut 7 bases from V and 2 bases from J, with 12 bases between. Germline V lookup: CDR1 SGHNT, CDR2 YYREEE (reference sequence). RNA transcripts were the template for amplifying TCR beta CDR3 regions. Primed by the HTBI set, a first-round RT-PCR was run on the TCR CDR3. TCRdb independently ran MiXCR on the multiplex PCR reads; one entry per CDR3 protein. The table includes about 590,000 distinct CDR3 sequences, 15% to 18% detected once. The clonotype comes from a woman in her twenties or thirties with Graves' hyperthyroidism. The sequencing sample was made of blood. The rearrangement uses TRBV5-4 and TRBJ2-5, with D perhaps TRBD1 (6 bases). CDR3 sequence reads: CASRDKPQETQYF. The CDR3 DNA reads TGTGCCAGCCGGGACAAGCCTCAAGAGACCCAGTACTTC.